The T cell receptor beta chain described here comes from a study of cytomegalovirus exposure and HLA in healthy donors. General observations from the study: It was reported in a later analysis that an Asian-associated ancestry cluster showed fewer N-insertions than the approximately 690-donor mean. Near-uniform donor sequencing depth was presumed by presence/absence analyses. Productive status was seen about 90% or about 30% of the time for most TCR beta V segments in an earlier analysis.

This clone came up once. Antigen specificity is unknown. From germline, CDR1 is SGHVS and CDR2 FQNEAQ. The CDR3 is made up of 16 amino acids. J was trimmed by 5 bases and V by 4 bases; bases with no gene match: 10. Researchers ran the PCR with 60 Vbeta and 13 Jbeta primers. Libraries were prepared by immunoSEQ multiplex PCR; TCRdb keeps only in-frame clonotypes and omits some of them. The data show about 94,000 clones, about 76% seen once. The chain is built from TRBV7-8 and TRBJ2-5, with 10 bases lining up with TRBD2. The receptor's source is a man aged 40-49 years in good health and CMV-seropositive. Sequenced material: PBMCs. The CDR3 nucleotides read TGTGCCAGCAGCTCCCTGGCTAGCGGGAGCCTTGAGACCCAGTACTTC. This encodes CASSSLASGSLETQYF.